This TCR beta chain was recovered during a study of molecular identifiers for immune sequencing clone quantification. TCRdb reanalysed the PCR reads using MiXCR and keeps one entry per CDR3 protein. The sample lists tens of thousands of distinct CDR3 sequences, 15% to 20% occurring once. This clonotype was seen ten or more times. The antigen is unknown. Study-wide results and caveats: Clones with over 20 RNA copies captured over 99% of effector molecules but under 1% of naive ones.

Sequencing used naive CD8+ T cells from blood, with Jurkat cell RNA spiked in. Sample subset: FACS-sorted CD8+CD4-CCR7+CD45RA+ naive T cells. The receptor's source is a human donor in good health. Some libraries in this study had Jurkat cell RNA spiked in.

The CDR3, as DNA: TGTGCCAGCAGCTTAGAAGGCAGTGGGGGGCCCCAGCATTTT. It translates to CASSLEGSGGPQHF. The chain has TRBV7-9 and TRBJ1-5, with D possibly matching TRBD1 (5 bases). The germline V gene encodes CDR1 SEHNR and CDR2 FQNEAQ (reference sequence). The CDR3 totals 14 residues. Trimming took off 1 base at V and 9 bases at J, with 13 bases between the two ends.